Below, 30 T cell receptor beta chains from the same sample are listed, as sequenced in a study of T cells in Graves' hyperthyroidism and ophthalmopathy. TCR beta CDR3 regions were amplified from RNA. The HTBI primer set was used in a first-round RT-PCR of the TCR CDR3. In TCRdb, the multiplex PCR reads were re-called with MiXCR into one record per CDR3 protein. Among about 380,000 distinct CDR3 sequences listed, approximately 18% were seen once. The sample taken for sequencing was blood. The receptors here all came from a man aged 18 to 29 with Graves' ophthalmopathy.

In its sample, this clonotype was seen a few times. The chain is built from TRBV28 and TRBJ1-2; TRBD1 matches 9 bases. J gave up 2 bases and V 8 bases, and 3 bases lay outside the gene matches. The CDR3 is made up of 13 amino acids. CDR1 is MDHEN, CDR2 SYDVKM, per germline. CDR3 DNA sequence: TGTGCCAGCTTAGACAGGGGGAACTATGGCTACACCTTC. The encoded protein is CASLDRGNYGYTF.

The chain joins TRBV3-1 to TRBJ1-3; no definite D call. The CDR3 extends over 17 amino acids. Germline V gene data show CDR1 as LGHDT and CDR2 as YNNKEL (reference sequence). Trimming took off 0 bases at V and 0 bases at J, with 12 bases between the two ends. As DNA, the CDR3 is TGTGCCAGCAGCCAAGATCTCGGGCGGGTCTCTGGAAACACCATATATTTT. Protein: CASSQDLGRVSGNTIYF.

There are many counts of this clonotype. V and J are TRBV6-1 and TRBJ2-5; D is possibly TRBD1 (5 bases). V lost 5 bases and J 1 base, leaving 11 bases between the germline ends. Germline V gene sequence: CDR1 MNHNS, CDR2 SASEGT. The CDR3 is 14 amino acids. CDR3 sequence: CASSWTTVQETQYF. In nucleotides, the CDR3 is TGTGCCAGCAGTTGGACGACAGTCCAAGAGACCCAGTACTTC.

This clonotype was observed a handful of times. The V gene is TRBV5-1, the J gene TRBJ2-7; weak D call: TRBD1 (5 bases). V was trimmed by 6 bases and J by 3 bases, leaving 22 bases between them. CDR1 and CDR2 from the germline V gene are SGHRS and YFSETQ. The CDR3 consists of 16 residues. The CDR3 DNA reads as TGCGCCAGCAAGCTTGAACCAGCCCCAGGGTTCTACGAGCAGTACTTC. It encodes CASKLEPAPGFYEQYF.

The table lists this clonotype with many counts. This CDR3 is CASSVGGRGGSPLHF. As DNA, the CDR3 is TGTGCCAGCAGCGTAGGAGGTCGGGGAGGTTCACCCCTCCACTTT. This chain links TRBV9 with TRBJ1-6; no firm D call. The CDR3 covers 15 residues. V lost 0 bases, J lost 9 bases, and 13 bases lay in between. The V gene's germline CDR1 is SGDLS and CDR2 YYNGEE.

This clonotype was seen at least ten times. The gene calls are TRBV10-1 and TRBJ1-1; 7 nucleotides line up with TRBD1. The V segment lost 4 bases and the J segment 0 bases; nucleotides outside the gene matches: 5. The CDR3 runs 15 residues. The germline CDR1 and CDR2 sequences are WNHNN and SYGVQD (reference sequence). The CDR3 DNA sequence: TGCGCCAGCAGTGGAGAGACAGGGATGAACACTGAAGCTTTCTTT. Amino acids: CASSGETGMNTEAFF.

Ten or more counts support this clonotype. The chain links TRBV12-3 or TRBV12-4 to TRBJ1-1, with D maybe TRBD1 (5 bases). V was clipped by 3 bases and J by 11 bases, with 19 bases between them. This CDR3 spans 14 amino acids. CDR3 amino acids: CASSLSQSIRGAFF. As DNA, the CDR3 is TGTGCCAGCAGTTTGTCTCAGTCGATACGGGGGGCTTTCTTT.

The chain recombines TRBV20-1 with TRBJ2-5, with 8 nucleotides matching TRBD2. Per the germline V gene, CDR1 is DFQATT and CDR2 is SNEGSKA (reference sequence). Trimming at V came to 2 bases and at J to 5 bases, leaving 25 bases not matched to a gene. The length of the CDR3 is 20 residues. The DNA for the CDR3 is TGCAGTGCTAGAACGAGCGGAGCGGGGGCCTACTGGACTTCTTGGGAGACCCAGTACTTC. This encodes CSARTSGAGAYWTSWETQYF.

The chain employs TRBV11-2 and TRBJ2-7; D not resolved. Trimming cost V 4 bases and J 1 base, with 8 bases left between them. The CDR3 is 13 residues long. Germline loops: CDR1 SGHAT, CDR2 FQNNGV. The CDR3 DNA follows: TGTGCCAGCAGCTCACACTTTTCCTACGAGCAGTACTTC. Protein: CASSSHFSYEQYF.

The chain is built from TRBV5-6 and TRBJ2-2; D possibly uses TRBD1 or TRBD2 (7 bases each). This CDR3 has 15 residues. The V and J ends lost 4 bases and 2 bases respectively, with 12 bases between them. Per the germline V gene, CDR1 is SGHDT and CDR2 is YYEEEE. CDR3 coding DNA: TGTGCCAGCAGCGGGGGGGACAGTAACACCGGGGAGCTGTTTTTT. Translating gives CASSGGDSNTGELFF.

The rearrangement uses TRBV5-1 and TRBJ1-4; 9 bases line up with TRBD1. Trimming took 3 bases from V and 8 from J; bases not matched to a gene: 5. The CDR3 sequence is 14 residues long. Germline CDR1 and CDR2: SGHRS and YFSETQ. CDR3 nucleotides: TGCGCCAGCAGCTCGGGACAGGGAGCGGAAAAACTGTTTTTT. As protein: CASSSGQGAEKLFF.

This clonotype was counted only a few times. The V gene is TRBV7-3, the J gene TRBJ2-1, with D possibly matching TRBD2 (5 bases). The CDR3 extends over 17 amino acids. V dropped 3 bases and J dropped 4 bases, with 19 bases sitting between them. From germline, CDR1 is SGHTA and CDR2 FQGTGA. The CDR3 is CASSLSAGENSYNEQFF. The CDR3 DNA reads TGTGCCAGCAGCTTGAGCGCCGGGGAGAATTCTTACAATGAGCAGTTCTTC.

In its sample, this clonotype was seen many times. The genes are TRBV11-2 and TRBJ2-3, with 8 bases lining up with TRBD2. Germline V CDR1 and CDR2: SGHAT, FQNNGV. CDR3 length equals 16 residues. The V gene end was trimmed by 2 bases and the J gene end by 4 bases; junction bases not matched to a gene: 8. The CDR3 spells CASSLNPAGASDTQYF. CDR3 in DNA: TGTGCCAGCAGCTTAAATCCAGCGGGGGCCTCAGATACGCAGTATTTT.

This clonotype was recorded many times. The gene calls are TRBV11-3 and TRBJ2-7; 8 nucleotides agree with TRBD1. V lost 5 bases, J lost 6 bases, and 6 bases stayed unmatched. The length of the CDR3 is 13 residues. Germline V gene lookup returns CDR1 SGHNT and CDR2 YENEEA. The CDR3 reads CASSLDREREQYF. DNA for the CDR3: TGTGCCAGCAGCCTGGACAGGGAGCGCGAGCAGTACTTC.

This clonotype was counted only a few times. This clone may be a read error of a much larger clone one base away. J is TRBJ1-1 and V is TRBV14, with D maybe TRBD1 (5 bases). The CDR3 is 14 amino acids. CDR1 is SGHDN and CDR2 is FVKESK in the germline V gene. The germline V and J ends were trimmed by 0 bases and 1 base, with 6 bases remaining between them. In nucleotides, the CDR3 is TGTGCCAGCAGCCAAGAGACAGCGAACACTGAAGCTTTCTTT. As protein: CASSQETANTEAFF.

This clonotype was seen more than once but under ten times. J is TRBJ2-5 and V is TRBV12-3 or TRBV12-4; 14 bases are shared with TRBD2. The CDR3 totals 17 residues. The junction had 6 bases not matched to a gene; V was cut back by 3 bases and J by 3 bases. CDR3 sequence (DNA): TGTGCCAGCAGTTTGGGTGGGACTAGCGGGGGAAAAGAGACCCAGTACTTC. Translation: CASSLGGTSGGKETQYF.

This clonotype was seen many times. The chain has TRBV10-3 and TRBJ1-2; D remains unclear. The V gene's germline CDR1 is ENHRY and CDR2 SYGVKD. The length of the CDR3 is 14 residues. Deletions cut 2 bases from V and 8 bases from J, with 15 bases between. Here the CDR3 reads CAISEPKGVRGYTF. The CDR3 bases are TGTGCCATCAGTGAGCCGAAAGGTGTACGGGGCTACACCTTC.

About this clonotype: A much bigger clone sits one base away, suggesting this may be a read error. The CDR3 DNA is TGTGCCAGCTCCCCCCGCGAGGGGGACTGTGGCTACACCTTC. This translates into CASSPREGDCGYTF. This chain links TRBV27 with TRBJ1-2; a weak D match, TRBD1 (6 bases). The germline gives CDR1 MNHEY, CDR2 SMNVEV (reference sequence). Trimming took off 8 bases at V and 7 bases at J, with 20 bases between the two ends. The CDR3 runs 14 residues.

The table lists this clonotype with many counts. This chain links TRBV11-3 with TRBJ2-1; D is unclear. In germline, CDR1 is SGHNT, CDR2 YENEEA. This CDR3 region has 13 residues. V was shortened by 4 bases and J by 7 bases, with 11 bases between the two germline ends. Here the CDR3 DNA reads TGTGCCAGCAGCTCGGGTCGTTTGAATGAGCAGTTCTTC. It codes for CASSSGRLNEQFF. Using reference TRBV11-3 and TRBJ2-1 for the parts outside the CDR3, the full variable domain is EAGVVQSPRYKIIEKKQPVAFWCNPISGHNTLYWYLQNLGQGPELLIRYENEEAVDDSQLPKDRFSAERLKGVDSTLKIQPAELGDSAVYLCASSSGRLNEQFFGPGTRLTVL.

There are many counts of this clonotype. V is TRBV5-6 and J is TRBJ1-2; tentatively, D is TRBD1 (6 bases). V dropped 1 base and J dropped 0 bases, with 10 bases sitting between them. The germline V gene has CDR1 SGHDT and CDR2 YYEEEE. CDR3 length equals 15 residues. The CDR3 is CASSLPGGTNYGYTF. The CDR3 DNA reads TGTGCCAGCAGCTTGCCCGGGGGCACTAACTATGGCTACACCTTC.

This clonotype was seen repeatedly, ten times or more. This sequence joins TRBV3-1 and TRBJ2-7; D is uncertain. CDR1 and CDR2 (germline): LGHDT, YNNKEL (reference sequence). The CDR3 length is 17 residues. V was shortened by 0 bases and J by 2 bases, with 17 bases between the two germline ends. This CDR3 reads CASSQDAGTVLTYEQYF. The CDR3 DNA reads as TGTGCCAGCAGCCAAGACGCAGGAACAGTTCTTACCTACGAGCAGTACTTC.

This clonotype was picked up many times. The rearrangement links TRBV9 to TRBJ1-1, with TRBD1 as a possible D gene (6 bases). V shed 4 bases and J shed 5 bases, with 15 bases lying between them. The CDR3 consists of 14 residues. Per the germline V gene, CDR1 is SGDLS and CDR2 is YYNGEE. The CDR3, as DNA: TGTGCCAGCAGCAAACAGGGAAGGGAGACTGAAGCTTTCTTT. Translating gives CASSKQGRETEAFF.

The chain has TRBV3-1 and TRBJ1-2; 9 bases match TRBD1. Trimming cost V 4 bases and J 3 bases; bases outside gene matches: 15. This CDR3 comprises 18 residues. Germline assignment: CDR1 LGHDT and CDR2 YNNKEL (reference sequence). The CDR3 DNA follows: TGTGCCAGCAGCCGACAGGGGGACCGCCTCGTGTTCGACTATGGCTACACCTTC. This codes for CASSRQGDRLVFDYGYTF.

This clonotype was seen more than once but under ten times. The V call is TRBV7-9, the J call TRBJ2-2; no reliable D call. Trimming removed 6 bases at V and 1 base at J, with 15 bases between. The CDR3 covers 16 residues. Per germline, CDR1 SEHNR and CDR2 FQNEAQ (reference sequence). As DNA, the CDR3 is TGTGCCAGCAGGGACCTGGGCCAGGTGAACACCGGGGAGCTGTTTTTT. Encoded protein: CASRDLGQVNTGELFF.

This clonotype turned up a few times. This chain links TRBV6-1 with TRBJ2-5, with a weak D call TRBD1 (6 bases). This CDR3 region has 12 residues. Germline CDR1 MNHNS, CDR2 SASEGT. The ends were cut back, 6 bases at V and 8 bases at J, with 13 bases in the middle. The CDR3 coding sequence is TGTGCCAGCAGGCAAAACAGGGAAACCCAGTACTTC. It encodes CASRQNRETQYF.

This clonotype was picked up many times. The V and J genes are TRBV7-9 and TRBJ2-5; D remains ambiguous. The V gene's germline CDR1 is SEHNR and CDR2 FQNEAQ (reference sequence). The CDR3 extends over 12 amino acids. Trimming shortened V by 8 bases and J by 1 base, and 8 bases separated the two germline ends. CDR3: CASSLLQETQYF. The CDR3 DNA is TGTGCCAGCTCACTCCTCCAAGAGACCCAGTACTTC.

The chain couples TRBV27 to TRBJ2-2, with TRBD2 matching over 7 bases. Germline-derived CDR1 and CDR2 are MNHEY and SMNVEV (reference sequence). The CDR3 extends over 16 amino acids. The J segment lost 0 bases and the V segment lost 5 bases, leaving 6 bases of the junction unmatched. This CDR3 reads CASSTRGEPNTGELFF. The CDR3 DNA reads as TGTGCCAGCAGTACCCGGGGGGAGCCGAACACCGGGGAGCTGTTTTTT.

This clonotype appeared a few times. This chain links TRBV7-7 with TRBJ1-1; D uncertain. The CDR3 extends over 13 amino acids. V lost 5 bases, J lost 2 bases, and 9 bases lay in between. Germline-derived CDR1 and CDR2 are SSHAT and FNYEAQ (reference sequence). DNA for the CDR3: TGTGCCAGCAGCGCGTCGACCAACACTGAAGCTTTCTTT. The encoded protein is CASSASTNTEAFF.

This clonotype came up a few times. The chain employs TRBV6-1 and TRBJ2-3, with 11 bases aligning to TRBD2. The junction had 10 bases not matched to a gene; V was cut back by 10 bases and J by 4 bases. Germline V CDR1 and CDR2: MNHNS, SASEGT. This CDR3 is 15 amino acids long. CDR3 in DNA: TGTGCCACTACCTGGGTAGCGGGGGGGCCAGATACGCAGTATTTT. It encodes CATTWVAGGPDTQYF.

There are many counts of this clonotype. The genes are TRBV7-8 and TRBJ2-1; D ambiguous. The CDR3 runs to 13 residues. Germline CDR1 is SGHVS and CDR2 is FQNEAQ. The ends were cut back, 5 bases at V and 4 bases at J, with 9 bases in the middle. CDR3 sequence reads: CASSGDGYNEQFF. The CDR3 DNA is TGTGCCAGCAGCGGGGATGGGTACAATGAGCAGTTCTTC.